This passage covers 25 T cell receptor beta chains from one sample sequenced in a study of technical replicates of blood from four donors. The data were produced by immunoSEQ multiplex PCR, yet TCRdb's version contains in-frame clones alone and is incomplete. The sample includes over 75,000 clones, around 95% of them seen just once. Material: T cells isolated from PBMCs. Receptors originate from a human donor in good health.

The gene calls are TRBV5-1 and TRBJ1-2; TRBD1 matches at 10 bases. V shed 4 bases, J shed 2 bases, and the junction held 8 bases outside the gene matches. Germline-derived CDR1 and CDR2 are SGHRS and YFSETQ. This CDR3 is built from 16 residues. CDR3 in amino acids: CASSGGQGIRNYGYTF. CDR3 in DNA: TGCGCCAGCAGCGGGGGACAGGGGATTAGGAACTATGGCTACACCTTC.

This chain joins TRBV5-1 and TRBJ1-1; possibly TRBD1 for D (5 bases). The CDR3 covers 15 residues. Per the germline V gene, CDR1 is SGHRS and CDR2 is YFSETQ. The V and J ends lost 0 bases and 1 base respectively, with 10 bases between them. In nucleotides, the CDR3 is TGCGCCAGCAGCTTGGATGGTAGGGGGAACACTGAAGCTTTCTTT. This sequence encodes CASSLDGRGNTEAFF. Full variable domain (rest looked up from reference TRBV5-1 and TRBJ1-1): KAGVTQTPRYLIKTRGQQVTLSCSPISGHRSVSWYQQTPGQGLQFLFEYFSETQRNKGNFPGRFSGRQFSNSRSEMNVSTLELGDSALYLCASSLDGRGNTEAFFGQGTRLTVV.

The V and J genes are TRBV25-1 and TRBJ2-5; D possibly corresponds to TRBD2 (7 bases). The CDR3 has 17 residues. Trimming left V 5 bases short and J 4 bases short, with 23 bases between. Germline CDR1 reads MGHDK; CDR2 reads SYGVNS. The CDR3 DNA sequence: TGTGCCAGCAGTCCCGGGACATTAATCGCTAGCGGAGAGACCCAGTACTTC. Amino acid sequence: CASSPGTLIASGETQYF.

This chain joins TRBV5-1 and TRBJ2-1; possible D gene TRBD1, 6 bases. CDR3 length equals 13 residues. V dropped 0 bases and J dropped 8 bases, with 9 bases sitting between them. In germline, CDR1 is SGHRS, CDR2 YFSETQ. CDR3 amino acids: CASSLAAGDEQFF. DNA of the CDR3: TGCGCCAGCAGCTTGGCCGCAGGGGATGAGCAGTTCTTC.

The rearrangement links TRBV9 to TRBJ2-2, with a tentative D call TRBD1 (5 bases). Germline V CDR1 and CDR2: SGDLS, YYNGEE. The CDR3 has 14 residues. V lost 3 bases and J lost 6, with 12 bases in between. This CDR3 reads CASSGGHQPGELFF. In DNA, the CDR3 is TGTGCCAGCAGCGGAGGACACCAACCCGGGGAGCTGTTTTTT.

This chain uses TRBV27 with TRBJ1-2; 8 bases are a match to TRBD1. The germline V gene encodes CDR1 MNHEY and CDR2 SMNVEV (reference sequence). V dropped 5 bases and J dropped 4; count of bases not matched to a gene: 12. The length of the CDR3 is 16 residues. The CDR3 loop is CASSLPSQGVSYGYTF. In DNA form, the CDR3 reads TGTGCCAGCAGTCTCCCTTCACAGGGGGTATCCTATGGCTACACCTTC.

The chain recombines TRBV4-1 with TRBJ1-2; D gene ambiguous. The V end was cut by 2 bases, the J end by 0 bases, with 19 bases between. Germline assignment: CDR1 MGHRA and CDR2 YSYEKL. The length of the CDR3 is 18 residues. In nucleotides, the CDR3 is TGCGCCAGCAGCCAACTTTTAAATACGCTACAGACTAACTATGGCTACACCTTC. It encodes CASSQLLNTLQTNYGYTF.

This clone was seen once. This chain connects TRBV7-9 to TRBJ2-1; D might be TRBD1 (5 bases). This CDR3 spans 13 amino acids. Germline values: CDR1 SEHNR, CDR2 FQNEAQ (reference sequence). The V end lost 5 bases, the J end lost 15 bases, and 20 bases lay between the germline ends. CDR3: CASSTYSAGRVFF. The DNA for the CDR3 is TGTGCCAGCAGCACGTACTCGGCAGGGCGTGTGTTCTTC.

This sequence joins TRBV6-6 and TRBJ2-1; 9 bases align to TRBD2. Germline-derived CDR1 and CDR2 are MNHNY and SVGAGI (reference sequence). V lost 5 bases and J lost 6; bases outside the gene matches: 11. The CDR3 runs 16 residues. The CDR3 loop reads CASSRTAGGRGNEQFF. The DNA for the CDR3 is TGTGCCAGCAGTAGGACCGCGGGAGGGCGGGGCAATGAGCAGTTCTTC.

This chain joins TRBV11-2 and TRBJ2-1; 14 bases are a match to TRBD2. This CDR3 is built from 15 residues. Germline values: CDR1 SGHAT, CDR2 FQNNGV. With V trimmed by 5 bases and J by 5 bases, 2 bases remained unmatched. CDR3 DNA sequence: TGTGCCAGCAGCGAGGGACTAGCGGGGGACAATGAGCAGTTCTTC. Residues: CASSEGLAGDNEQFF.

The chain uses TRBV29-1 and TRBJ1-2; 7 nucleotides match TRBD1. The CDR3 length is 11 residues. Looked up from germline, CDR1 is SQVTM and CDR2 is ANQGSEA. Trimming removed 4 bases from V and 8 bases from J; junction bases left unmatched: 4. The CDR3 region is CSVGQGDGYTF. In DNA form, the CDR3 reads TGCAGCGTTGGACAGGGCGACGGCTACACCTTC.

This clone was recorded once. V usage is TRBV11-3 and J usage is TRBJ2-7, with D possibly matching TRBD2 (5 bases). Germline CDR1 and CDR2: SGHNT and YENEEA. CDR3 size: 16 residues. V was cut by 6 bases and J by 3 bases, with 21 bases left in between. CDR3 in amino acids: CASSSIVRDRNYEQYF. CDR3 DNA: TGTGCCAGCAGTTCTATTGTCCGGGATCGGAACTACGAGCAGTACTTC.

The DNA for the CDR3 is TGCGCCAGCAGCGCCGGGACACAAAACACCGGGGAGCTGTTTTTT. Its protein is CASSAGTQNTGELFF. This chain uses TRBV5-1 with TRBJ2-2; the D gene is possibly TRBD1 (6 bases). CDR1 SGHRS and CDR2 YFSETQ come from the germline V gene. The CDR3 is 15 amino acids. V lost 4 bases, J lost 2 bases, and 12 bases lay in between.

The rearrangement uses TRBV10-2 and TRBJ2-6; 10 bases map to TRBD1. V dropped 0 bases and J dropped 3; count of bases not matched to a gene: 8. CDR3 size: 19 residues. The germline gives CDR1 WSHSY, CDR2 SAAADI. The CDR3 DNA follows: TGCGCCAGCAGTGAGTCGCGGACAGGGGGATGGGTTGGGGCCAACGTCCTGACTTTC. This codes for CASSESRTGGWVGANVLTF.

This sequence joins TRBV29-1 and TRBJ1-2, with 7 bases matching TRBD1. CDR3 length equals 12 residues. Germline V gene data show CDR1 as SQVTM and CDR2 as ANQGSEA. The ends lost 7 bases at V and 2 bases at J; junction bases unmatched: 4. For the CDR3, the DNA is TGCAGCGACCTGACAGGGAACTATGGCTACACCTTC. Translated: CSDLTGNYGYTF.

The chain recombines TRBV30 with TRBJ1-1; possible D gene TRBD1, 5 bases. Germline V gene data show CDR1 as GTSNPN and CDR2 as SVGIG (reference sequence). The CDR3 totals 14 residues. V dropped 3 bases and J dropped 1 base, with 12 bases sitting between them. CDR3 bases: TGTGCCTGGAGCTTCACGGGGGGGAACACTGAAGCTTTCTTT. Translating it yields CAWSFTGGNTEAFF.

The chain couples TRBV19 to TRBJ1-5; D unclear. This CDR3 contains 12 residues. In germline, CDR1 is LNHDA, CDR2 SQIVND (reference sequence). Deletions cut 6 bases from V and 4 bases from J, with 7 bases between. Here the CDR3 reads CASRLGNQPQHF. The CDR3 region has the DNA TGTGCCAGTAGACTAGGGAATCAGCCCCAGCATTTT.

CDR3 nucleotides: TGTGCCAGCAGCACACAGGGGGGAAGCAATCAGCCCCAGCATTTT. Translating gives CASSTQGGSNQPQHF. The rearrangement links TRBV7-9 to TRBJ1-5; 8 bases line up with TRBD1. Germline V gene lookup returns CDR1 SEHNR and CDR2 FQNEAQ (reference sequence). The V segment lost 5 bases and the J segment 1 base; nucleotides outside the gene matches: 4. The CDR3 contains 15 residues.

The chain recombines TRBV7-9 with TRBJ2-2, with TRBD2 identical over 12 bases. The germline V gene has CDR1 SEHNR and CDR2 FQNEAQ (reference sequence). This CDR3 is 18 amino acids long. J lost 0 bases, V lost 4 bases, and 6 bases had no gene match. The CDR3 DNA reads TGTGCCAGCAGCTGGAAGACTAGCGGGGGAACGAACACCGGGGAGCTGTTTTTT. Translating it yields CASSWKTSGGTNTGELFF.

Here the CDR3 reads CASSLDMNTEAFF. The CDR3 DNA reads as TGTGCCAGCTCATTGGACATGAACACTGAAGCTTTCTTT. V and J are TRBV18 and TRBJ1-1; possibly TRBD1 for D (5 bases). The germline V gene has CDR1 KGHSH and CDR2 LQKENI. CDR3 length: 13 residues. V gave up 5 bases and J gave up 0 bases, with 7 bases separating them.

This clone came up once. The V gene is TRBV7-9, the J gene TRBJ1-5, with D possibly TRBD1 on 5 matching bases. Germline V gives CDR1 SEHNR, CDR2 FQNEAQ (reference sequence). Trimming removed 5 bases from V and 4 bases from J, with 9 bases in between. The CDR3 is 13 residues long. This chain's CDR3 is CASSPDKNQPQHF. The CDR3 DNA reads TGTGCCAGCAGCCCGGACAAGAATCAGCCCCAGCATTTT.

The gene calls are TRBV30 and TRBJ1-5; D is uncertain. The CDR3 loop spans 13 amino acids. Deletions cut 3 bases from V and 4 bases from J, with 10 bases between. CDR1 and CDR2 (germline): GTSNPN, SVGIG (reference sequence). The CDR3 here is CAWRSNMNQPQHF. The DNA for the CDR3 is TGTGCCTGGAGATCCAACATGAATCAGCCCCAGCATTTT.

V gene TRBV15 combines with J gene TRBJ2-2; perhaps TRBD1 as D (6 bases). CDR3 length: 15 amino acids. The ends were cut back, 1 base at V and 4 bases at J, with 10 bases in the middle. Germline CDR1 LNHNV, CDR2 YYDKDF (reference sequence). This CDR3 reads CATSRGQDGTGELFF. Here the CDR3 DNA reads TGTGCCACCAGCAGAGGACAGGACGGCACCGGGGAGCTGTTTTTT. The whole variable domain, filled in from reference TRBV15 and TRBJ2-2, reads DAMVIQNPRYQVTQFGKPVTLSCSQTLNHNVMYWYQQKSSQAPKLLFHYYDKDFNNEADTPDNFQSRRPNTSFCFLDIRSPGLGDTAMYLCATSRGQDGTGELFFGEGSRLTVL.

The sample holds a few counts of this clone. The chain is built from TRBV2 and TRBJ1-5, with 7 bases identical to TRBD1. V trimming: 5 bases; J trimming: 2 bases; junction bases outside the gene matches: 3. Germline lookup yields CDR1 SNHLY and CDR2 FYNNEI. The CDR3 contains 14 residues. DNA of the CDR3: TGTGCCAGCAGTCCAGGGGGTGGCAATCAGCCCCAGCATTTT. It codes for CASSPGGGNQPQHF.

V and J are TRBV27 and TRBJ2-4; D perhaps matches TRBD1 (5 bases). Trimming took off 4 bases at V and 8 bases at J, with 21 bases between the two ends. This CDR3 has 16 residues. Germline V gene sequence: CDR1 MNHEY, CDR2 SMNVEV (reference sequence). The CDR3 loop is CASSSSWVGEEHIQYF. In DNA, the CDR3 is TGTGCCAGCAGTTCCTCCTGGGTAGGGGAAGAGCACATTCAGTACTTC.